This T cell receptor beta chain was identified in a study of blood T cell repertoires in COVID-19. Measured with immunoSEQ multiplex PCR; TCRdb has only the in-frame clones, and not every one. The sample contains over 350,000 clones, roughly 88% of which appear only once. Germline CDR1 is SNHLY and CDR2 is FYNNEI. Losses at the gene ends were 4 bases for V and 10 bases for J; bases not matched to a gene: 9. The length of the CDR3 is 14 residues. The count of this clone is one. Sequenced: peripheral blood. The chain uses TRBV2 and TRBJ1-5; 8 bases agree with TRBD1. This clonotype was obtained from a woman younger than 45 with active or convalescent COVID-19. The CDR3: CASSAQTGVAPQHF. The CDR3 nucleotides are TGTGCCAGCAGTGCTCAGACAGGGGTAGCACCCCAGCATTTT.